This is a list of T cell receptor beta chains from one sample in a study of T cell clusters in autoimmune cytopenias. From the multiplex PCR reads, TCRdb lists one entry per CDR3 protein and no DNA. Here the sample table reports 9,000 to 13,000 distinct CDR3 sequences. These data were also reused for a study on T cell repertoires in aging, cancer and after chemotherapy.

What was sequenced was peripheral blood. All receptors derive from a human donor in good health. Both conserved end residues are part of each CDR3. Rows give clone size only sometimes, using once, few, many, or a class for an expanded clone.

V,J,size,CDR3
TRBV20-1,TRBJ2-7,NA,CSARDQVALAGGPSPYEQYF
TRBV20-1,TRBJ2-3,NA,CSARDMGGTDTQYF
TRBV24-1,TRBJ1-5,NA,CATSEPGDNQPQHF
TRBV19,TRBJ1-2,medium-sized,CASSISGGSEYGYTF
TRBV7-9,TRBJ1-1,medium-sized,CASTPRRAGNTEAFF
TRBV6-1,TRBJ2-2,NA,CAIARDRGDTGELFF
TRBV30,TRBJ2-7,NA,CAWVGTSGYEQYF
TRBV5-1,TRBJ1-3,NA,CASSSGPSSGNTIYF
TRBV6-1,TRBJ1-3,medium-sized,CASSSDRSGNTIYF
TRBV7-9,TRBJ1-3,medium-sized,CASGRGSGNTIYF
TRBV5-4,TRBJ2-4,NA,CASSLGQGLAKNIQYF
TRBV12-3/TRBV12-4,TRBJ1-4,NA,CASSRYSDSNEKLFF
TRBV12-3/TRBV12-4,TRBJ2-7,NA,CASRTSGVNEQYF
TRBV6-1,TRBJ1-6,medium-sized,CASQDSAYNSPLHF
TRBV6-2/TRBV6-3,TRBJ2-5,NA,CASRPGLGFQETQYF
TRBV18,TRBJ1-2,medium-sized,CASSPDTQGIGYTF
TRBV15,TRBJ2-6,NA,CATSSYSSSGANVLTF
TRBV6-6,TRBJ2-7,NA,CASRSTSGGAGGEQYF
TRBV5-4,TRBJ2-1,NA,CASSLGITGESSYNEQFF
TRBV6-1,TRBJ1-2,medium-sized,CASSGPGYGGYGYTF
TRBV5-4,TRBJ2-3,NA,CASSSRTGSTDTQYF
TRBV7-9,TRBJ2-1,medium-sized,CASSLVGTGYYNEQFF
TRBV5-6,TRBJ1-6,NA,CASMAQYNSPLHF
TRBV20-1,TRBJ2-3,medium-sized,CSAREGHGGDTQYF
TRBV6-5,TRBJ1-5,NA,CASSPDRGQPQHF
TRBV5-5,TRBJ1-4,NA,CASGERTVLNEKLFF
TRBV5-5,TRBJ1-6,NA,CASSLEQGSSYNSPLHF
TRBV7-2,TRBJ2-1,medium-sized,CASRLGGGIPPSNEQFF
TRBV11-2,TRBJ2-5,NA,CASSLGFQRETQYF
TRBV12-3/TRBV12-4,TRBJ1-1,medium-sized,CASSLSGPLNTEAFF
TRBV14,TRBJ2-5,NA,CASSRKRLETQYF
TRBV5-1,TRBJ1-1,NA,CASSLVGFATEAFF
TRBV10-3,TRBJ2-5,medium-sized,CAIGREETQYF
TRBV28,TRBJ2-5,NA,CASRILAGGPETQYF
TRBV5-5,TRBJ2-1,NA,CASSFAGAYNEQFF
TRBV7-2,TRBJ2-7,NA,CASSLRVTPYEQYF
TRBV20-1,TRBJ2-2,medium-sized,CSATSVPNTGELFF
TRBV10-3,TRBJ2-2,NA,CATGTSGGAGELFF
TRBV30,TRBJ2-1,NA,CAWSLAAQGEQFF
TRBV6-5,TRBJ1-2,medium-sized,CASSRQGRSYGYTF
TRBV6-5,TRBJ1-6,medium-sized,CASSYSEVTPLHF
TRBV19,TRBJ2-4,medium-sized,CASSPMGGRTKNIQYF
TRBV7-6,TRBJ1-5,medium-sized,CASSSWDNQPQHF